This record looks at one T cell receptor beta chain sequence and its context. These data are taken from a study of blood T cell repertoires in COVID-19. In the study overall: Samples of COVID-19 (acute and convalescent) were obtained from the United States, Italy and Spain. T cells, B-cell-depleted T cells, or PBMCs provided the cDNA or gDNA that served as material.

Trimming cost V 2 bases and J 4 bases; bases outside gene matches: 8. Germline CDR1 SGHTA, CDR2 FQGTGA. The CDR3 consists of 15 residues. As processed by the authors: Reference gene primer amplification in the assay estimated nucleated cell counts. Assay used: immunoSEQ multiplex PCR; TCRdb lists only in-frame clones, some missing. That table gives V, J and clone size, and the DNA gave D and trimming. The sample carries about 240,000 clones, 86% recorded once. The receptor's source is a man aged 80 or over with acute or convalescent COVID-19. Input material: peripheral blood. The chain carries TRBV7-3 and TRBJ2-7, with 7 bases lining up with TRBD2. The CDR3 sequence: CASSLEGGSEYEQYF. For the CDR3, the DNA is TGTGCCAGCAGCTTAGAGGGCGGGAGTGAGTACGAGCAGTACTTC.